What follows are 10 T cell receptor beta chains derived from one specimen sequenced in a study of human T cells and chemical hapten exposure. Regarding time point: patch test 2, 6 weeks after DPC sensitization. Specified treatment: therapeutic diphenylcyclopropenone sensitization with weekly scalp DPC. TCRdb re-called the RACE reads through MiXCR, storing one row per CDR3 protein. Of around 100,000 distinct CDR3 sequences in the sample, around 10% were seen once. The sequencing used whole blood, collected in connection with sensitization to the hapten diphenylcyclopropenone (DPC). All receptors come from a woman in her forties with alopecia areata. Some clones in this sample may be carry-over from other donors' samples.

The rearrangement links TRBV2 to TRBJ1-1, with D unresolved. In germline, CDR1 is SNHLY, CDR2 FYNNEI. This CDR3 contains 11 residues. Trimming stripped 4 bases from V and 10 bases from J, with 10 bases between. DNA for the CDR3: TGTGCCAGCAGTGTCAATCCAGGAGCTTTCTTT. Translation gives CASSVNPGAFF.

This clonotype was counted at least ten times. The rearrangement joins TRBV27 to TRBJ2-7, with a possible D match to TRBD1 (6 bases). V dropped 5 bases and J dropped 4 bases, with 12 bases sitting between them. Germline CDR1 reads MNHEY; CDR2 reads SMNVEV (reference sequence). The CDR3 length is 13 residues. The CDR3 loop reads CASSPGTPYEQYF. For the CDR3, the DNA is TGTGCCAGCAGTCCGGGGACACCATACGAGCAGTACTTC.

This clonotype was found many times. The chain links TRBV11-3 to TRBJ2-3; D could derive from TRBD1 or TRBD2 (5 bases each). The V gene lost 0 bases and the J gene lost 6 bases, with 16 bases spanning the gap. The CDR3 is made up of 16 amino acids. The V gene's germline CDR1 is SGHNT and CDR2 YENEEA. The CDR3 DNA follows: TGTGCCAGCAGCTTAGATCGAGGGGCAGGGTTGGATACGCAGTATTTT. Translating gives CASSLDRGAGLDTQYF.

This clonotype was counted a few times. The gene calls are TRBV7-6 and TRBJ2-7; D may be TRBD1 (6 bases). The V and J ends lost 1 base and 3 bases respectively, with 10 bases between them. Germline V gene data show CDR1 as SGHVS and CDR2 as FNYEAQ. The CDR3 loop spans 14 amino acids. CDR3 coding DNA: TGTGCCAGCAGCTTAGGTAGGACAGACTACGAGCAGTACTTC. Protein sequence: CASSLGRTDYEQYF.

Written as DNA, the CDR3 is TGTGCCAGCAGTTTTGTGGCGCCAGATACGCAGTATTTT. This codes for CASSFVAPDTQYF. V gene TRBV28 combines with J gene TRBJ2-3; no clear D. Trimming took 3 bases from V and 4 from J, leaving 8 bases between them. The length of the CDR3 is 13 residues. CDR1 and CDR2 from the germline V gene are MDHEN and SYDVKM.

V is TRBV5-1 and J is TRBJ2-3, with 7 bases that match TRBD2. The V gene end was trimmed by 0 bases and the J gene end by 4 bases; junction bases not matched to a gene: 2. The CDR3 spans 14 residues. The V gene's germline CDR1 is SGHRS and CDR2 YFSETQ. The CDR3 region is CASSLARGADTQYF. The CDR3 DNA reads TGCGCCAGCAGCTTGGCTCGGGGGGCAGATACGCAGTATTTT.

The chain carries TRBV7-9 and TRBJ2-3, with D uncertain. V was trimmed by 5 bases and J by 2 bases, leaving 5 bases between them. The CDR3 covers 12 residues. Per germline, CDR1 SEHNR and CDR2 FQNEAQ (reference sequence). CDR3 bases: TGTGCCAGCAGCCAGAACACAGATACGCAGTATTTT. Amino acids: CASSQNTDTQYF.

V usage is TRBV7-9 and J usage is TRBJ1-2; 10 bases align to TRBD1. The CDR3 sequence is 17 residues long. V was clipped by 5 bases and J by 8 bases; unmatched bases: 17. CDR1 and CDR2 from the germline V gene are SEHNR and FQNEAQ (reference sequence). As DNA, the CDR3 is TGTGCCAGCAGCCGAAGAAAACCCGGGACAGGGGTTTACGGCTACACCTTC. Translation: CASSRRKPGTGVYGYTF.

In nucleotides, the CDR3 is TGTGCCAGTACCGCTAGCGCAGGGGCCCGCAATCAGCCCCAGCATTTT. Translated: CASTASAGARNQPQHF. The V call is TRBV19, the J call TRBJ1-5, with D possibly TRBD1 on 6 matching bases. The CDR3 consists of 16 residues. V lost 7 bases and J 2 bases, leaving 18 bases between the germline ends. Germline lookup yields CDR1 LNHDA and CDR2 SQIVND (reference sequence). Full variable domain (remainder filled in from reference TRBV19 and TRBJ1-5): DGGITQSPKYLFRKEGQNVTLSCEQNLNHDAMYWYRQDPGQGLRLIYYSQIVNDFQKGDIAEGYSVSREKKESFPLTVTSAQKNPTAFYLCASTASAGARNQPQHFGDGTRLSIL.

V gene TRBV9 combines with J gene TRBJ1-3; 8 nucleotides agree with TRBD1. After removal of 4 bases from V and 4 bases from J, the junction contained 10 bases not matched to a gene. Per the germline V gene, CDR1 is SGDLS and CDR2 is YYNGEE. This CDR3 is 16 amino acids long. The CDR3: CASSSRGDRTGNTIYF. As DNA, the CDR3 is TGTGCCAGCAGCTCACGCGGGGACAGGACAGGAAACACCATATATTTT. Complete variable domain (other parts from reference TRBV9 and TRBJ1-3): DSGVTQTPKHLITATGQRVTLRCSPRSGDLSVYWYQQSLDQGLQFLIQYYNGEERAKGNILERFSAQQFPDLHSELNLSSLELGDSALYFCASSSRGDRTGNTIYFGEGSWLTVV.